This T cell receptor beta chain was obtained from a study of blood T cells in healthy people across ages. With respect to this clonotype: The antigen remains unidentified.

Study results and caveats: There were more naive CD4+ cells and higher diversity in long-lived donors than in aged donors.

A second 7 to 11 cycle PCR used barcoded and J-beta primers. TCRdb ran MiXCR on the 5' RACE reads and lists one entry per CDR3 protein. The repertoire holds around 320,000 distinct CDR3 sequences, with less than 30% as singletons. The source of this sequence is a woman aged 70-85 years in good health. Sequenced material: blood.

In DNA, the CDR3 is TGTGCCAGCCGATCCGGGAACACCTACAATGAGCAGTTCTTC. This codes for CASRSGNTYNEQFF. This sequence joins TRBV4-2 and TRBJ2-1, with a tentative D call TRBD2 (5 bases). Trimming removed 8 bases at V and 2 bases at J, with 13 bases between. The germline V gene has CDR1 LGHNA and CDR2 YNFKEQ. CDR3 length: 14 residues.